This entry lists 27 T cell receptor beta chains sequenced from one sample in a study of blood T cells in healthy people across ages. It was with a sample-barcoded 5' primer and a J-beta primer mix that a second PCR of about 6 to 11 cycles was run. MiXCR, run by TCRdb on the 5' RACE reads, gives a single entry per CDR3 protein. The sample carries 1,800,000 or so distinct CDR3 sequences, roughly 43% recorded once. The sample comprised blood. The receptors originated from a human donor in good health.

This chain joins TRBV11-2 and TRBJ1-5; 7 positions agree with TRBD1. The CDR3 is 16 amino acids. Germline CDR1 reads SGHAT; CDR2 reads FQNNGV. Unmatched junction bases numbered 12, after V lost 5 bases and J lost 5 bases. CDR3 in amino acids: CASSPNPRQGDQPQHF. DNA of the CDR3: TGTGCCAGCAGCCCTAACCCCCGACAGGGTGATCAGCCCCAGCATTTT.

This clonotype appeared a single time. The CDR3, as DNA: TGCGCCAGCAGCCAAGATTTTAGCGACACAGATACGCAGTATTTT. Translating it yields CASSQDFSDTDTQYF. The V and J genes are TRBV4-3 and TRBJ2-3, with a possible D match to TRBD2 (5 bases). V was cut by 0 bases and J by 2 bases, with 9 bases left in between. The CDR3 loop spans 15 amino acids. Germline lookup yields CDR1 LGHNA and CDR2 YSLEER.

This clonotype appeared a few times. In nucleotides, the CDR3 is TGTGCCAGCAGTTTTGGGGGCTCCTATAATTCACCCCTCCACTTT. Its translation: CASSFGGSYNSPLHF. The rearrangement joins TRBV28 to TRBJ1-6, with a weak D call TRBD1 (5 bases). The CDR3 spans 15 residues. Germline lookup yields CDR1 MDHEN and CDR2 SYDVKM. V shed 3 bases and J shed 0 bases, with 6 bases lying between them.

This clonotype was found a few times. The chain employs TRBV12-3 or TRBV12-4 and TRBJ1-1, with D uncertain. CDR3 length: 13 residues. Trimming took 3 bases from V and 2 from J, leaving 7 bases between them. In nucleotides, the CDR3 is TGTGCCAGCAGTTTTCAGCATAACACTGAAGCTTTCTTT. It specifies CASSFQHNTEAFF.

A note on this clonotype: A read error may produce the germline difference seen at one junction end. The V and J genes are TRBV7-6 and TRBJ2-5; D possibly matches TRBD1 or TRBD2 (5 bases each). This CDR3 spans 18 amino acids. Germline CDR1 reads SGHVS; CDR2 reads FNYEAQ. The CDR3 reads CASSPSIRDGPWGETQYF. The DNA for the CDR3 is TGTGCCAGCAGCCCGAGTATCCGGGACGGTCCATGGGGAGAGACTCAGTACTTC.

This chain joins TRBV18 and TRBJ2-5; 8 bases align to TRBD2. The DNA end is a closer match to TRBJ2-7, so the J assignment may be wrong. The germline CDR1 and CDR2 sequences are KGHSH and LQKENI. This CDR3 region has 15 residues. The DNA for the CDR3 is TGTGCCAGCTCACCACTAGCGGGGATTACCTACGAGCAGTACTTC. Translated: CASSPLAGITYEQYF.

The chain combines TRBV5-1 with TRBJ2-3; D tentatively reads TRBD1 or TRBD2 (6 bases each). V shed 1 base and J shed 3 bases, with 15 bases lying between them. Germline lookup yields CDR1 SGHRS and CDR2 YFSETQ. The CDR3 totals 16 residues. CDR3 sequence reads: CASSLLQGGRTDTQYF. DNA of the CDR3: TGCGCCAGCAGCTTGTTACAGGGAGGCAGGACAGATACGCAGTATTTT.

The rearrangement uses TRBV10-3 and TRBJ2-7; TRBD1 aligns across 7 bases. The CDR3 sequence is 13 residues long. Germline V gene data show CDR1 as ENHRY and CDR2 as SYGVKD. J gave up 6 bases and V 2 bases, and 4 bases lay outside the gene matches. CDR3 residues: CAISENRGREQYF. The CDR3 region has the DNA TGTGCCATCAGTGAGAACAGGGGACGCGAGCAGTACTTC.

This chain links TRBV2 with TRBJ2-3; 10 bases align to TRBD2. Germline CDR1 and CDR2: SNHLY and FYNNEI. The J segment lost 4 bases and the V segment lost 5 bases, leaving 6 bases of the junction unmatched. The CDR3 has 15 amino acids. The CDR3 loop reads CASSRLAGKPDTQYF. The CDR3 bases are TGTGCCAGCAGTCGACTAGCGGGTAAACCAGATACGCAGTATTTT.

The sample holds many counts of this clonotype. The V and J genes are TRBV29-1 and TRBJ2-5; no clear D gene. The V gene's germline CDR1 is SQVTM and CDR2 ANQGSEA. V lost 5 bases and J 1 base, leaving 8 bases between the germline ends. The CDR3 loop spans 12 amino acids. The CDR3 spells CSVTKTQETQYF. The CDR3 DNA is TGCAGCGTTACAAAAACCCAAGAGACCCAGTACTTC. Complete variable domain (other parts from reference TRBV29-1 and TRBJ2-5): SAVISQKPSRDICQRGTSLTIQCQVDSQVTMMFWYRQQPGQSLTLIATANQGSEATYESGFVIDKFPISRPNLTFSTLTVSNMSPEDSSIYLCSVTKTQETQYFGPGTRLLVL.

This clonotype was observed a few times. The chain is built from TRBV20-1 and TRBJ1-5; tentative D call: TRBD1 (6 bases). In germline, CDR1 is DFQATT, CDR2 SNEGSKA (reference sequence). The CDR3 is 15 residues long. Trimming took off 2 bases at V and 0 bases at J, with 11 bases between the two ends. CDR3 protein: CSARRTGNSNQPQHF. CDR3 in DNA: TGCAGTGCTAGAAGAACAGGGAATAGCAATCAGCCCCAGCATTTT.

The table lists this clonotype with a few counts. V and J are TRBV7-2 and TRBJ2-3; D not certain. From germline, CDR1 is SGHTA and CDR2 FQGNSA. Trimming pared 2 bases from V and 9 bases from J, leaving 15 bases between. The CDR3 runs 14 residues. CDR3 sequence (DNA): TGTGCCAGCAGCTTAACCTTGTACGGCGGCACGCAGTATTTT. Protein sequence: CASSLTLYGGTQYF.

As for this clonotype: The junction departs from germline at one end; a sequencing error may be responsible. The V gene is TRBV6-6, the J gene TRBJ1-2; the match to TRBD1 covers 7 bases. Per germline, CDR1 MNHNY and CDR2 SVGAGI (reference sequence). This CDR3 is 14 amino acids long. CDR3 DNA sequence: TGTACCAGCAGAAGACCGGGACAGTCTTCTGGCTACACCTTC. Translation: CTSRRPGQSSGYTF.

The J gene is TRBJ2-1, the V gene TRBV7-6; D is unresolved. Trimming took off 5 bases at V and 0 bases at J, with 11 bases between the two ends. CDR1 SGHVS and CDR2 FNYEAQ come from the germline V gene. The CDR3 is 15 residues long. In DNA, the CDR3 is TGTGCCAGCAGCCAGACCCTGAGCTCCTACAATGAGCAGTTCTTC. This codes for CASSQTLSSYNEQFF.

The chain joins TRBV29-1 to TRBJ2-3; 7 nucleotides match TRBD1. This CDR3 contains 14 residues. J gave up 3 bases and V 8 bases, and 11 bases lay outside the gene matches. The germline V gene encodes CDR1 SQVTM and CDR2 ANQGSEA. CDR3 loop: CSYKKGAMTDTQYF. Written as DNA, the CDR3 is TGCAGCTATAAGAAGGGGGCCATGACAGATACGCAGTATTTT.

This rearrangement joins TRBV11-2 to TRBJ2-1, with unresolved D. From germline, CDR1 is SGHAT and CDR2 FQNNGV. V lost 3 bases and J lost 4, with 13 bases in between. This CDR3 has 15 residues. DNA for the CDR3: TGTGCCAGCAGCTTTCGTTCTCGGAGATACAATGAGCAGTTCTTC. It encodes CASSFRSRRYNEQFF. Full variable domain (rest looked up from reference TRBV11-2 and TRBJ2-1): EAGVAQSPRYKIIEKRQSVAFWCNPISGHATLYWYQQILGQGPKLLIQFQNNGVVDDSQLPKDRFSAERLKGVDSTLKIQPAKLEDSAVYLCASSFRSRRYNEQFFGPGTRLTVL.

This clonotype was seen only a few times. The genes are TRBV10-3 and TRBJ2-1; 7 nucleotides align to TRBD2. The end of the DNA fits TRBJ2-7 better, so the J call may be wrong. CDR3 length equals 17 residues. Per the germline V gene, CDR1 is ENHRY and CDR2 is SYGVKD. CDR3 residues: CAIARAKQATGGLEQYF. In DNA, the CDR3 is TGTGCCATCGCAAGAGCAAAACAGGCGACGGGGGGTTTGGAGCAGTACTTC.

The chain is built from TRBV12-3 or TRBV12-4 and TRBJ2-1, with D perhaps given as TRBD1 or TRBD2 (5 bases each). This CDR3 spans 16 amino acids. The V end was cut by 5 bases, the J end by 8 bases, with 22 bases between. The CDR3 region is CASSQLGPGDGDEQFF. CDR3 bases: TGTGCCAGCAGTCAGTTAGGCCCTGGGGACGGGGATGAGCAGTTCTTC.

This clonotype was observed many times. The chain is built from TRBV12-3 or TRBV12-4 and TRBJ1-2; no firm D call. V shed 3 bases and J shed 2 bases, with 7 bases lying between them. The CDR3 is made up of 13 amino acids. The CDR3, as DNA: TGTGCCAGCAGTTTCTCTCAGAACTATGGCTACACCTTC. Its protein product is CASSFSQNYGYTF.

The rearrangement uses TRBV20-1 and TRBJ1-1; D is unclear. Between the trimmed V and J ends, which lost 5 bases and 4 bases, there was a span of 8 bases. The CDR3 length is 11 residues. From germline, CDR1 is DFQATT and CDR2 SNEGSKA (reference sequence). The chain's CDR3 is CSAVESTEAFF. CDR3 in DNA: TGCAGTGCTGTGGAGAGCACTGAAGCTTTCTTT.

The chain recombines TRBV28 with TRBJ2-1; 7 bases agree with TRBD2. The V gene end was trimmed by 1 base and the J gene end by 8 bases; junction bases not matched to a gene: 8. The CDR3 totals 15 residues. Germline V gene data show CDR1 as MDHEN and CDR2 as SYDVKM. CDR3 protein: CASSLLVLASDEQFF. The CDR3 DNA sequence: TGTGCCAGCAGTTTATTGGTACTAGCGTCAGATGAGCAGTTCTTC.

This clonotype was seen more than once but under ten times. The V gene is TRBV4-3, the J gene TRBJ2-7; TRBD1 matches at 8 bases. CDR1 and CDR2 (germline): LGHNA, YSLEER. V gave up 4 bases and J gave up 5 bases; unmatched junction bases: 10. The CDR3 consists of 15 residues. The CDR3 DNA is TGCGCCAGCAGCCCTCAGACAGGGGTTTTGGACGAGCAGTACTTC. Translation gives CASSPQTGVLDEQYF.

The CDR3 reads CASSLLQGLGAFF. The CDR3, as DNA: TGTGCCAGCAGCCTGCTACAGGGGTTGGGAGCTTTCTTT. V is TRBV5-5 and J is TRBJ1-1; 7 bases align to TRBD1. V shed 4 bases, J shed 10 bases, and the junction held 10 bases outside the gene matches. The CDR3 consists of 13 residues. In germline, CDR1 is SGHKS, CDR2 YYEKEE (reference sequence). The complete variable domain, with remaining parts taken from reference TRBV5-5 and TRBJ1-1, reads DAGVTQSPTHLIKTRGQQVTLRCSPISGHKSVSWYQQVLGQGPQFIFQYYEKEERGRGNFPDRFSARQFPNYSSELNVNALLLGDSALYLCASSLLQGLGAFFGQGTRLTVV.

This clonotype has just a few counts. CDR3 protein: CASSPSLGWQETQYF. The CDR3 bases are TGTGCCAGCAGCCCATCCTTAGGGTGGCAAGAGACCCAGTACTTC. V and J are TRBV3-1 and TRBJ2-5; D gene uncertain. The CDR3 is 15 residues long. The germline gives CDR1 LGHDT, CDR2 YNNKEL (reference sequence). V dropped 4 bases and J dropped 2 bases, with 14 bases sitting between them.

In this sample, this clonotype turned up a few times. This chain links TRBV7-2 with TRBJ1-4; a possible D gene is TRBD1 (5 bases). Germline lookup yields CDR1 SGHTA and CDR2 FQGNSA. CDR3 size: 15 residues. V lost 5 bases, J lost 6 bases, and 16 bases lay in between. The CDR3: CASSPITGTYEKLFF. CDR3 sequence (DNA): TGTGCCAGCAGCCCAATAACCGGGACCTATGAAAAACTGTTTTTT.

The V call is TRBV2, the J call TRBJ1-5; D gene uncertain. V was trimmed by 4 bases and J by 4 bases, leaving 5 bases between them. This CDR3 comprises 12 residues. Germline-derived CDR1 and CDR2 are SNHLY and FYNNEI. The CDR3 DNA follows: TGTGCCAGCAGTGCTGTAAATCAGCCCCAGCATTTT. It is translated as CASSAVNQPQHF.

The table lists this clonotype with a few counts. This rearrangement joins TRBV7-9 to TRBJ2-7; D ambiguous. This CDR3 comprises 12 residues. Trimming removed 5 bases at V and 6 bases at J, with 11 bases between. Germline assignment: CDR1 SEHNR and CDR2 FQNEAQ (reference sequence). The CDR3: CASSPTVGEQYF. CDR3 coding DNA: TGTGCCAGCAGCCCTACGGTCGGCGAGCAGTACTTC.